This TCR beta chain was documented in a study of T cell repertoires in cytomegalovirus infection (dated by TCRdb to between 2017 and 2020). For context, the study as a whole: Recently identified HLA-C-restricted CMV epitopes, whose presentation resists viral immunomodulation, were targeted by peptide stimulations together with well-studied HLA-B-restricted epitopes. Donor HLA type was relevant to the analysis, because carriage of CMV infection together with the matching HLA type was indicated by public TCR beta signatures.

The CDR3 goes from the cysteine to the phenylalanine over 18 residues. The read is trimmed to its CDR3 DNA, 54 bases read in frame from base 1. CDR1 is given as SGHRS and CDR2 as YFSETQ, both from the germline V gene. V lost 3 bases and J lost 4 bases, and the count of bases not matched to a germline gene is 18. Overall results and qualifications from the work: In both this cohort and an independent roughly 350-donor cohort, the cumulative frequency of public TCR beta family members distinguished carriers of CMV infection plus the relevant HLA type. The ex vivo response was dominated by HLA-C-restricted CMV-specific TCR beta clonotypes, and the single most frequent clonotype in two of eight donors was supplied by these HLA-C-restricted clonotypes.

As for this clonotype: This clone's antigen is unknown. No base quality values were provided; no much bigger clone lies one nucleotide off.

Sequencer: Illumina HiSeq 1500. TCRdb applied fastp at Q25 and MiXCR to the public reads, then kept only in-frame beta chains. Entries are consolidated by CDR3 protein sequence, retaining the most common genes and DNA. For this sample the table gives about 160,000 distinct CDR3 sequences, of which roughly 22% were detected only once. The ten biggest clones cover roughly 25% of the sample. The treatment or condition tag for this specimen amounts to: in vitro stimulation with specific CMV peptide epitopes to enrich CMV-specific T cells. The chain couples TRBV5-1 to TRBJ1-2; TRBD1 fits 7 bases in the junction. The sequencing used CD8+ T cells from cultured PBMCs, collected from culture after CMV antigen stimulation. This TCR came from a human donor in good health (CMV status not recorded). Some clones in this sample may be carry-over from other donors' samples. The DNA sequence reads TGCGCCAGCAGCTCTCCGAAAACCGACAGGGATGGGTTCTATGGCTACACCTTC. It is translated as CASSSPKTDRDGFYGYTF.